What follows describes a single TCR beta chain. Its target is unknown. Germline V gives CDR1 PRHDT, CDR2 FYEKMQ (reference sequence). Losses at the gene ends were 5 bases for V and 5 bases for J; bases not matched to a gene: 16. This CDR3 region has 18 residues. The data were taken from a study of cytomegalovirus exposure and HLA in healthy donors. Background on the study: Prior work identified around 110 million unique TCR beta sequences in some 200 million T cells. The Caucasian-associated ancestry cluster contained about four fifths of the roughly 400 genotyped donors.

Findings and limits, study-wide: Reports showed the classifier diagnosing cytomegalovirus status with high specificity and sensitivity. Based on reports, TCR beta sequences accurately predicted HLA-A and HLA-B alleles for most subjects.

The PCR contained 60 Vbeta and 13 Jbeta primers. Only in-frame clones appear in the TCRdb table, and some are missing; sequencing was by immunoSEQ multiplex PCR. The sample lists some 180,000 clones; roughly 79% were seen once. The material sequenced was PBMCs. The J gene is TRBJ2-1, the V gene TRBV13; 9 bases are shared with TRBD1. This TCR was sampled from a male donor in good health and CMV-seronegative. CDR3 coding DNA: TGTGCCAGCAGCATAATCCCGGGACAGGGTTTGGGGAACAATGAGCAGTTCTTC. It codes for CASSIIPGQGLGNNEQFF.